What follows is one T cell receptor beta chain and its context. Its antigen is still unknown. The CDR3 loop spans 14 amino acids. Germline CDR1 is ENHRY and CDR2 is SYGVKD. V shed 3 bases and J 8 bases; nucleotides not matched to a gene: 8. The entry originates in a study of cytomegalovirus exposure and HLA in healthy donors. The PCR employed 60 Vbeta primers together with 13 Jbeta primers. Profiled with immunoSEQ multiplex PCR; TCRdb holds only in-frame clones, not every one. This table has 100,000 to 150,000 clones, 65% to 75% appearing once. Study conclusions and caveats: Per a prior analysis, the majority of TCR beta V segments were productive roughly 87% or roughly 30% of the time. Three of the chains that were CMV-associated were confirmed in vitro to be specific for CMV antigens. Some highly shared sequence variants likely arose as a pipeline artifact. Among donors in an Asian-associated ancestry cluster, a later analysis reportedly found fewer N-insertions than the roughly 670-donor mean.

The chain links TRBV10-3 to TRBJ1-2; TRBD1 matches at 8 bases. This TCR was sampled from a man aged 40-49 years in good health and CMV-seropositive. Sequencing was carried out using PBMCs. CDR3 sequence: CAISDVRGREGYTF. The CDR3 nucleotides read TGTGCCATCAGTGACGTCAGGGGGCGGGAAGGCTACACCTTC.